The entry that follows covers one T cell receptor (beta chain) sequence. What it binds is not known. Unique molecular identifiers were present in the TCR beta cDNA libraries. TCRdb reprocessed the PCR reads with MiXCR, giving one entry per CDR3 protein. The data hold about 460,000 distinct CDR3 sequences, with 45% observed a single time. The data derive from a study of post-analysis software for immune sequencing data. Study conclusions and caveats: TRBV segments more frequent in patients than in controls numbered five and included TRBV5-6, TRBV5-1 and TRBV20-1.

The CDR3 has 14 residues. Looked up from germline, CDR1 is SGHRS and CDR2 is YFSETQ. J lost 3 bases, V lost 0 bases, and 2 bases had no gene match. The sample comprised blood. This receptor was identified in a girl between 5 and 17 years old with multiple sclerosis. This chain joins TRBV5-1 and TRBJ1-2, with TRBD1 identical over 7 bases. CDR3 loop: CASSLEGGDYGYTF. CDR3 DNA sequence: TGCGCCAGCAGCTTGGAAGGGGGCGACTATGGCTACACCTTC. The full variable domain, its missing parts supplied by reference TRBV5-1 and TRBJ1-2, is KAGVTQTPRYLIKTRGQQVTLSCSPISGHRSVSWYQQTPGQGLQFLFEYFSETQRNKGNFPGRFSGRQFSNSRSEMNVSTLELGDSALYLCASSLEGGDYGYTFGSGTRLTVV.